The sequence of this TCR beta chain was determined in a study of T cell responses to AZD1222 COVID-19 vaccine. CDR1 and CDR2 (germline): SQVTM, ANQGSEA. The length of the CDR3 is 13 residues. V trimming: 8 bases; J trimming: 3 bases; junction bases outside the gene matches: 8. Sequencing used immunoSEQ multiplex PCR; TCRdb keeps in-frame clones, though not all of them. The sample lists more than 95,000 clones, 75% to 95% occurring once. Source: peripheral blood, taken on day 0 of AZD1222 vaccination. V usage is TRBV29-1 and J usage is TRBJ2-3, with TRBD1 matching over 7 bases. The TCR sequence derives from an adult in good health. The CDR3 coding sequence is TGCAGCTCCGCTGACAGGGCAACAGATACGCAGTATTTT. This codes for CSSADRATDTQYF.